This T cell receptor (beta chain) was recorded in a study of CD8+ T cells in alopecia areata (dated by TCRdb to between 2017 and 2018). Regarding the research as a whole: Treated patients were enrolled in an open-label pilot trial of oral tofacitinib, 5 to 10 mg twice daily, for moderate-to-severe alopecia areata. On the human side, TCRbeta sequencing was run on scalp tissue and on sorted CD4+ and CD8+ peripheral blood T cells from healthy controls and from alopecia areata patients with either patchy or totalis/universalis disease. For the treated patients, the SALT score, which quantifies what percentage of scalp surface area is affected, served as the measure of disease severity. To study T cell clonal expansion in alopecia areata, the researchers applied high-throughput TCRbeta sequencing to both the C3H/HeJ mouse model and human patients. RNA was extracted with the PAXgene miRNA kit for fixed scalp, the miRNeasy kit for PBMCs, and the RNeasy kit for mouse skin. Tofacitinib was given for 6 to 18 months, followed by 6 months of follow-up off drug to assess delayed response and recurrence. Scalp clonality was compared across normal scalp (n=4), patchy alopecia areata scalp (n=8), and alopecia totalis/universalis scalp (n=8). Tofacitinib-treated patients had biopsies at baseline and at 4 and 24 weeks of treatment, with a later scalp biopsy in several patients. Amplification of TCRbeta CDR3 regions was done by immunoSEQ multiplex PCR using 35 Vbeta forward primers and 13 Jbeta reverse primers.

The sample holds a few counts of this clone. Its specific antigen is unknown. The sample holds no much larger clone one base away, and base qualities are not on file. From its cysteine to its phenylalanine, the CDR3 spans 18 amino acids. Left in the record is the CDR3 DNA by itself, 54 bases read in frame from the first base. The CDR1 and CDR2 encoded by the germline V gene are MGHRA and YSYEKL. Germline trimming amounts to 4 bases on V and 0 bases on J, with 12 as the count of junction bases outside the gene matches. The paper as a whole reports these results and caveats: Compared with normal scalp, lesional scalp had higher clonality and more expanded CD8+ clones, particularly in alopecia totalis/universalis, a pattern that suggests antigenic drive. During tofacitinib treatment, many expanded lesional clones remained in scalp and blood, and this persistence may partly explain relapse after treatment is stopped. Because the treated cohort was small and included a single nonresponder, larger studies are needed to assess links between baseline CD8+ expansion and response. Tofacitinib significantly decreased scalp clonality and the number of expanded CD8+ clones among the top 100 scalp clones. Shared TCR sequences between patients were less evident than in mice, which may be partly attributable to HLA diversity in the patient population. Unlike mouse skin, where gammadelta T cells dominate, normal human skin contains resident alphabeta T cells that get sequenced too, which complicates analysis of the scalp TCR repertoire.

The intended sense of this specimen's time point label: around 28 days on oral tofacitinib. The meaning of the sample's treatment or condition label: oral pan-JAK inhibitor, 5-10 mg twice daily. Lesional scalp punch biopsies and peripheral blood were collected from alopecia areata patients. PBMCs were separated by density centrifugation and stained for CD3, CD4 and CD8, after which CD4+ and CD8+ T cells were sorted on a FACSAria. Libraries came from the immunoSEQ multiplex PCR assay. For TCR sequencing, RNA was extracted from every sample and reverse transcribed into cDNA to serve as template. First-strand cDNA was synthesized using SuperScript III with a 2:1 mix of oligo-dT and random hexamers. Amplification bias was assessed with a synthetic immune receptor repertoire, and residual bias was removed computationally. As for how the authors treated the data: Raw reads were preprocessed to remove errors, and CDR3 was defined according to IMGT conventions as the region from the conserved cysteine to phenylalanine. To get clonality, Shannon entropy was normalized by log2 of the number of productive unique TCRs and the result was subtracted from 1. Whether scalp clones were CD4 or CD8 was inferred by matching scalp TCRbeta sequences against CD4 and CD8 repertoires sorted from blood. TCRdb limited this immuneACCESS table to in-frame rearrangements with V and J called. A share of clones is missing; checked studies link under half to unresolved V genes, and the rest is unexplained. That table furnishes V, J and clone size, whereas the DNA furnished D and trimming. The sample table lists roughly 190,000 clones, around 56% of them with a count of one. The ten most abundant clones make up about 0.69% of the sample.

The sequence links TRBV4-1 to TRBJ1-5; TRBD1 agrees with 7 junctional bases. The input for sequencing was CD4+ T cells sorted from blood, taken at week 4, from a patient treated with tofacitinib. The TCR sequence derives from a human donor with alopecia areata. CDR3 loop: CASSPRQGETFSNQPQHF. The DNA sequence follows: TGCGCCAGCAGCCCTAGACAGGGAGAGACTTTTAGCAATCAGCCCCAGCATTTT.